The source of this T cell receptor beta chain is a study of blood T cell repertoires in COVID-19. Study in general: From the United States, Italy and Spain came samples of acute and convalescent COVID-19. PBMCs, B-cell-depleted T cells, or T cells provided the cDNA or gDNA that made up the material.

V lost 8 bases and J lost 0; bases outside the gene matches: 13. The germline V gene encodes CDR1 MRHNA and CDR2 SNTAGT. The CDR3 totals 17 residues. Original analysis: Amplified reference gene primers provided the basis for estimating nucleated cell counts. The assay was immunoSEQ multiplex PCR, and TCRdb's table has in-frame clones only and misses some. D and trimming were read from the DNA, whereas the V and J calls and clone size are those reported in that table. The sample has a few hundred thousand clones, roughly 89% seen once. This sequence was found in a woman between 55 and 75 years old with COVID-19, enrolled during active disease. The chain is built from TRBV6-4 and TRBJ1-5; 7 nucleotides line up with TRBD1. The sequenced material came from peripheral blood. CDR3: CASCGGKDRSSNQPQHF. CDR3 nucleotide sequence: TGTGCCAGCTGTGGGGGGAAGGACAGGAGTAGCAATCAGCCCCAGCATTTT.